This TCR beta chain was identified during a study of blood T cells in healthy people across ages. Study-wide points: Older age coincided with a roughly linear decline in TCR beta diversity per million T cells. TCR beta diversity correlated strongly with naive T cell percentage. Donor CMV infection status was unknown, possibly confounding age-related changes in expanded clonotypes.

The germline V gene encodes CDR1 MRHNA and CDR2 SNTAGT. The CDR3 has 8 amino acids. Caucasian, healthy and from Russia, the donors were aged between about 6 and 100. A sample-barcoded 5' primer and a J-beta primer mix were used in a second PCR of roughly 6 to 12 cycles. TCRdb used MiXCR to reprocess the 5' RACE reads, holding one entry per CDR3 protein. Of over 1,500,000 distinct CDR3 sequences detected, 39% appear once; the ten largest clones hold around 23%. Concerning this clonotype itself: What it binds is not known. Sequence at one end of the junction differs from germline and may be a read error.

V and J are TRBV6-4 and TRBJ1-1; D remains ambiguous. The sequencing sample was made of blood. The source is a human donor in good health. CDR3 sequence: CASREAFF. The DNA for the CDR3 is TGTGCCAGCCGTGAAGCTTTCTTT.